A single sample gave rise to the 3 T cell receptor beta chains below, sequenced in a study of blood T cell repertoires in COVID-19. Clones were read by immunoSEQ multiplex PCR, and TCRdb kept only the in-frame ones, dropping some. The sample records fewer than 200,000 clones, approximately 82% being singletons. The sequencing input was PBMCs or T cells enriched from blood (not recorded which). All receptors derive from a woman aged 50 to 60 in a cohort exposed to, infected with or recovered from COVID-19 (not recorded which).

Written as DNA, the CDR3 is TGTGCCAGCCAAGAGGGCGGGAAAGGCACAGATACGCAGTATTTT. Amino acid sequence: CASQEGGKGTDTQYF. The chain carries TRBV3-1 (or the pseudogene TRBV3-2) and TRBJ2-3, with a possible D match to TRBD2 (6 bases). V was cut by 8 bases and J by 1 base, with 16 bases left in between. Germline-derived CDR1 and CDR2 are LGHDT and YNNKEL (reference sequence). The length of the CDR3 is 15 residues.

The V call is TRBV11-1, the J call TRBJ2-2; no clear D gene. Trimming pared 6 bases from V and 0 bases from J, leaving 11 bases between. The CDR3 is 15 residues long. Germline CDR1 and CDR2: SGHAT and FQDESV (reference sequence). CDR3 sequence: CASSQSTANTGELFF. CDR3 nucleotides: TGTGCCAGCAGTCAGAGTACAGCGAACACCGGGGAGCTGTTTTTT.

The chain joins TRBV7-8 to TRBJ1-5; no firm D call. The V and J ends lost 2 bases and 7 bases respectively, with 15 bases between them. The CDR3 is 15 residues long. Germline-derived CDR1 and CDR2 are SGHVS and FQNEAQ. The CDR3 is CASSLSTGGGQPQHF. CDR3 nucleotides: TGTGCCAGCAGCTTATCTACGGGTGGCGGGCAGCCCCAGCATTTT.